The 11 T cell receptor beta chains below all came from one sample that was sequenced in a study of Ad26.COV2.S vaccination and SARS-CoV-2 variants (dated by TCRdb to the early 2020s). Library method: the immunoSEQ multiplex PCR assay. The table comes from immuneACCESS by way of TCRdb, which keeps in-frame sequences with V and J called. Part of the clones is missing from these tables; in studies checked, under half for an unresolved V gene and the rest for unknown reasons. Recorded for this sample are about 400,000 clones; approximately 86% of them occurred a single time. The ten biggest clones cover 3% to 4.5% of the sample. The sample's treatment or condition, from its label and the paper: some 20 received Ad26.COV2.S at low or high dose, single or two shots; about 5 received placebo; per-sample allocation not given. For vaccine and placebo recipients, the sequenced repertoires came from samples collected on day 63 after the first injection.

The sample here was peripheral blood, taken in a trial of Ad26.COV2.S vaccine versus placebo. Every receptor here comes from a person aged 18-60 years who received the Ad26.COV2.S COVID-19 vaccine or a placebo.

CDR3 nucleotide sequence: TGCGCCAGCAGCCTCTCGGACCGGGACATAAGCGAGCAGTACTTC. It encodes CASSLSDRDISEQYF. The chain joins TRBV5-1 to TRBJ2-7, with D possibly being TRBD1 (6 bases). The ends were cut back, 4 bases at V and 6 bases at J, with 20 bases in the middle. This CDR3 contains 15 residues. Germline lookup yields CDR1 SGHRS and CDR2 YFSETQ.

The chain combines TRBV5-1 with TRBJ1-2; perhaps TRBD1 as D (5 bases). Trimming took 4 bases from V and 8 from J, leaving 9 bases between them. The CDR3 sequence is 11 residues long. Germline CDR1 and CDR2: SGHRS and YFSETQ. CDR3 sequence reads: CASSPGGGYTF. CDR3 DNA: TGCGCCAGCAGCCCCGGGGGAGGCTACACCTTC.

The chain has TRBV7-2 and TRBJ2-5, with D tentatively TRBD1 (6 bases). The CDR3 extends over 15 amino acids. CDR1 is SGHTA and CDR2 is FQGNSA in the germline V gene. V was shortened by 5 bases and J by 7 bases, with 20 bases between the two germline ends. CDR3 bases: TGTGCCAGCAGCCCCCAACAGGGCTCCCGACGGACCCAGTACTTC. This gives the protein CASSPQQGSRRTQYF.

This clone was detected once. The chain employs TRBV4-3 and TRBJ2-2; TRBD2 might be the D (6 bases). The germline V and J ends were trimmed by 4 bases and 3 bases, with 12 bases remaining between them. The CDR3 runs to 15 residues. CDR1 is LGHNA and CDR2 is YSLEER in the germline V gene. The CDR3 protein is CASSRRPGDTGELFF. The CDR3 coding sequence is TGCGCCAGCAGCCGCCGCCCGGGGGACACCGGGGAGCTGTTTTTT.

This chain connects TRBV2 to TRBJ2-5; TRBD1 or TRBD2 may be the D gene (6 bases each). The ends were cut back, 11 bases at V and 5 bases at J, with 21 bases in the middle. Germline CDR1 SNHLY, CDR2 FYNNEI. The CDR3 spans 14 residues. CDR3 nucleotide sequence: TGTGCCGGTACAGGGAGGTTCGGGCCCGAGACCCAGTACTTC. This encodes CAGTGRFGPETQYF. Filled out from reference TRBV2 and TRBJ2-5, the complete variable domain reads EPEVTQTPSHQVTQMGQEVILRCVPISNHLYFYWYRQILGQKVEFLVSFYNNEISEKSEIFDDQFSVERPDGSNFTLKIRSTKLEDSAMYFCAGTGRFGPETQYFGPGTRLLVL.

CDR3 in DNA: TGTGCCAGCAGCCAGGACAGGGGACCGCCCCAGCATTTT. It codes for CASSQDRGPPQHF. V is TRBV6-5 and J is TRBJ1-5; 9 nucleotides agree with TRBD1. Germline loops: CDR1 MNHEY, CDR2 SVGAGI. CDR3 length equals 13 residues. With V trimmed by 6 bases and J by 9 bases, 6 bases remained unmatched.

CDR3 coding DNA: TGTGCCAGCAGTGAAAGGGGGCAGGGAAGGATTTACTTC. Its protein is CASSERGQGRIYF. The chain is built from TRBV6-1 and TRBJ2-7; TRBD1 agrees at 7 bases. There are 13 residues in the CDR3. The V and J ends lost 2 bases and 13 bases, in that order; junction bases with no gene match: 11. Germline V gene data show CDR1 as MNHNS and CDR2 as SASEGT.

V is TRBV19 and J is TRBJ2-1; TRBD1 or TRBD2 may be the D gene (5 bases each). V shed 7 bases and J shed 1 base, with 14 bases lying between them. The germline gives CDR1 LNHDA, CDR2 SQIVND (reference sequence). The CDR3 is made up of 15 amino acids. The CDR3 nucleotides are TGTGCCAGTAACCCGGGGACGCGGTCCTACAATGAGCAGTTCTTC. This gives the protein CASNPGTRSYNEQFF.

J is TRBJ2-3 and V is TRBV7-9; TRBD2 aligns across 7 bases. The CDR3 is 17 amino acids. From germline, CDR1 is SEHNR and CDR2 FQNEAQ (reference sequence). J was trimmed by 2 bases and V by 2 bases; bases with no gene match: 10. CDR3 DNA sequence: TGTGCCAGCAGCTTATCGGGGGGACCTTCGGTCACAGATACGCAGTATTTT. It encodes CASSLSGGPSVTDTQYF.

This chain links TRBV3-1 (or the pseudogene TRBV3-2) with TRBJ1-3; 7 bases agree with TRBD1. The CDR3 length is 14 residues. Germline CDR1 is LGHDT and CDR2 is YNNKEL (reference sequence). V shed 6 bases and J 5 bases; nucleotides not matched to a gene: 7. The chain's CDR3 is CASSQGGDRNTIYF. CDR3 in DNA: TGTGCCAGCAGTCAGGGGGGGGATCGAAACACCATATATTTT.

This clone showed up just once. The J gene is TRBJ2-7, the V gene TRBV7-6; possibly TRBD1 for D (5 bases). The V and J ends lost 2 bases and 4 bases respectively, with 18 bases between them. The V gene's germline CDR1 is SGHVS and CDR2 FNYEAQ. This CDR3 spans 16 amino acids. DNA of the CDR3: TGTGCCAGCAGCTTAACAGGAGACCCCCTCTGGTACGAGCAGTACTTC. It encodes CASSLTGDPLWYEQYF.